Listed below are T cell receptor beta chains from one sample, sequenced in a study of T cell changes during pregnancy in multiple sclerosis. Some clones are missing from TCRdb's copy, which holds only in-frame ones; the method was immunoSEQ multiplex PCR. Among approximately 45,000 clones, 75% to 95% were seen once, and the ten largest hold about 3%. The sequences come from CD8+ T cells from peripheral blood mononuclear cells, collected in the second trimester of pregnancy. These receptors were collected from a female donor with multiple sclerosis, enrolled in a pregnancy study. CDR3s include the opening cysteine and the closing phenylalanine or tryptophan. A D gene is named only where the DNA matches it firmly.

. TRBJ2-5 TRBV6-5 CASSTLVGGEETQYF
. TRBJ2-7 TRBV7-9 CASSLVVSSSYEQYF
. TRBJ2-2 TRBV9 CASSESLLTGELFF
TRBD1 TRBJ2-1 TRBV4-1 CASSLKLAGGLSYNEQFF
. TRBJ2-7 TRBV7-2 CASSLARDGYEQYF
TRBD1 TRBJ1-6 TRBV4-3 CASSQAPGQGGSPLHF
TRBD2 TRBJ2-3 TRBV7-9 CASSFVLGLADRETDTQYF
TRBD1 TRBJ1-3 TRBV9 CASSGTGGNTIYF
TRBD1 TRBJ1-1 TRBV12-5 CASGLETGGGTEAFF
TRBD1 TRBJ2-7 TRBV7-2 CASSLPATGGVVREQYF
. TRBJ2-1 TRBV19 CASSIPGSSYNEQFF
TRBD2 TRBJ2-7 TRBV7-6 CASGMAGGMWQYF
. TRBJ2-7 TRBV4-1 CASSQDFPGITYEQYF
. TRBJ1-5 TRBV5-6 CASSLEGVQPQHF
. TRBJ1-2 TRBV27 CASSSIGDYGYTF
TRBD2 TRBJ2-5 TRBV9 CASSVGSGGAGETQYF
. TRBJ1-1 TRBV5-4 CASSPYGNTEAFF
. TRBJ2-1 TRBV4-3 CASSQAGDDEQFF
. TRBJ2-1 TRBV7-6 CASSLGSTWSSYNEQFF
. TRBJ2-7 TRBV19 CATRAGPYEQYF
. TRBJ2-3 TRBV27 CASSGNGQLTDTQYF
TRBD1 TRBJ1-2 TRBV5-4 CASSSNPGQVNYGYTF
. TRBJ2-3 TRBV7-9 CASSPGEGTQYF
TRBD1 TRBJ1-2 TRBV7-9 CASSLNEQGWVYGYTF
. TRBJ2-3 TRBV6-4 CASSAGTGSTDTQYF
TRBD1 TRBJ1-2 TRBV4-3 CASSSRQGDDYGYTF
. TRBJ2-3 TRBV12-5 CASGITSTDTQYF
TRBD2 TRBJ2-7 TRBV7-6 CASSFREDEQYF
. TRBJ2-5 TRBV6-5 CASSRDNLGPQYF
. TRBJ1-2 TRBV29-1 CSVERADYGYTF
TRBD1 TRBJ2-7 TRBV10-3 CAISERGTGDVKQYF
TRBD1 TRBJ1-2 TRBV9 CASRSPTGDYGYTF
. TRBJ2-3 TRBV30 CAWSVVVEVTGRSADTQYF
TRBD1 TRBJ1-1 TRBV7-9 CASSSANQDRVNTEAFF
TRBD1 TRBJ1-1 TRBV25-1 CASSAHDRGNTEAFF
TRBD1 TRBJ2-7 TRBV5-5 CASSFYQGDSYEQYF
TRBD1 TRBJ2-7 TRBV6-1 CASRPRDRGYEQYF
. TRBJ2-7 TRBV7-3 CASSLTAGLYEQYF
. TRBJ2-2 TRBV27 CASGGLDTGELFF
TRBD2 TRBJ2-2 TRBV27 CASSVWGGTGELFF
TRBD1 TRBJ1-6 TRBV9 CASSYGAGGSPLHF
TRBD1 TRBJ1-4 TRBV4-1 CASSQKQGKKLFF
TRBD1 TRBJ2-1 TRBV5-1 CASSLHQGDNEQFF
TRBD1 TRBJ1-6 TRBV9 CASSPGGQDNSPLHF
TRBD1 TRBJ2-3 TRBV9 CASSVGTGGPDTQYF
. TRBJ1-4 TRBV4-3 CASSQVLGRGEKLFF
. TRBJ2-7 TRBV12-1 CASSSRRGGREQYF
TRBD1 TRBJ2-1 TRBV29-1 CSVMTGLDYNEQFF
. TRBJ1-1 TRBV5-1 CASSPVGGHTEAFF
. TRBJ2-7 TRBV11-3 CASSLSSAYEQYF